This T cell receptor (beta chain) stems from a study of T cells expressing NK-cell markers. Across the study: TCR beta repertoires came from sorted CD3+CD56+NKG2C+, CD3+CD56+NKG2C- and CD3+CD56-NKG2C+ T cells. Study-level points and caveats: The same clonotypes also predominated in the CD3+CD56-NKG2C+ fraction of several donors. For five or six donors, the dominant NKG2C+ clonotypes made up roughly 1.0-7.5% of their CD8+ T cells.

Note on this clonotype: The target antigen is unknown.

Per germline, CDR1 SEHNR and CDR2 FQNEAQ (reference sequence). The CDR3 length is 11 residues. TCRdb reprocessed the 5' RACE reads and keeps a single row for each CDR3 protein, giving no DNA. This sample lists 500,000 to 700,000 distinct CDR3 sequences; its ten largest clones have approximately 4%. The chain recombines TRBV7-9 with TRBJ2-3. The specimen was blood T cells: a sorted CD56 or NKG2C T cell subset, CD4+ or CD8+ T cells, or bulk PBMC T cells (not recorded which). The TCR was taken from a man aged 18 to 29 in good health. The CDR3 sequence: CASRSTDTQYF.